The clone carrying this T cell receptor beta chain was recorded a few times. Its antigen is undetermined. The data belong to a study of cytomegalovirus exposure and HLA in healthy donors. General study results and limits: Later analysis demonstrated an association between a missense DCLRE1C variant and TCR beta V- and J-gene trimming. The study listed 150 to 200 cytomegalovirus-associated TCR beta chains. As a later analysis showed, several of the most significant clusters appeared to be linked to common viral pathogens.

In the PCR, 60 Vbeta and 13 Jbeta primers were used. Repertoires were generated with immunoSEQ multiplex PCR, while TCRdb's copy carries only in-frame clones and drops some. The data hold tens of thousands of clones, with approximately 69% observed a single time. The germline gives CDR1 MNHEY, CDR2 SVGAGI. This CDR3 spans 13 amino acids. Trimming cost V 2 bases and J 3 bases, with 8 bases left between them. The chain joins TRBV6-5 to TRBJ2-7; possible D gene TRBD2, 6 bases. The source of this sequence is a boy younger than 18 in good health and CMV-seropositive. The sample consisted of PBMCs. The CDR3 spells CASSYMGGYEQYF. The CDR3 DNA reads as TGTGCCAGCAGTTACATGGGGGGCTACGAGCAGTACTTC.